The 16 T cell receptor beta chains below come from one sample, sequenced in a study of glioma-infiltrating T cells. The iRepertoire nested amplicon-rescue multiplex PCR amplified TCR alpha and beta CDR3s from RNA. Each CDR3 protein is one row after TCRdb ran MiXCR on the multiplex PCR reads. Here the sample spans about 180,000 distinct CDR3 sequences, around 40% being singletons. Sequences were obtained from glioma tissue, nonneoplastic brain tissue, or PBMCs (not recorded which). These receptors were taken from a human donor with low-grade glioma or glioblastoma, undergoing nonglioma brain surgery, or in good health (not recorded which).

This clonotype was observed many times. The gene calls are TRBV11-2 and TRBJ1-5; 7 nucleotides agree with TRBD1. This CDR3 contains 13 residues. Per germline, CDR1 SGHAT and CDR2 FQNNGV. After removal of 8 bases from V and 4 bases from J, the junction contained 5 bases not matched to a gene. The DNA for the CDR3 is TGTGCCAGCCGACAGGGTCTGAATCAGCCCCAGCATTTT. This gives the protein CASRQGLNQPQHF.

A note on this clonotype: A much larger clone lies one base from this, so it may be a read error. The rearrangement links TRBV2 to TRBJ2-2, with no clear D. CDR1 SNHLY and CDR2 FYNNEI come from the germline V gene. This CDR3 comprises 13 residues. CDR3 loop: CASSEFNIGELFF. The CDR3 region has the DNA TGTGCCAGCAGTGAATTCAACATCGGGGAGCTGTTTTTT. The full variable domain, completed using reference TRBV2 and TRBJ2-2, is EPEVTQTPSHQVTQMGQEVILRCVPISNHLYFYWYRQILGQKVEFLVSFYNNEISEKSEIFDDQFSVERPDGSNFTLKIRSTKLEDSAMYFCASSEFNIGELFFGEGSRLTVL.

Regarding this clonotype: Mismatch with germline at one junction end may stem from a read error. The chain uses TRBV28 and TRBJ1-5, with TRBD1 as a possible D gene (5 bases). Germline V gene sequence: CDR1 MDHEN, CDR2 SYDVKM. The CDR3 consists of 14 residues. For the CDR3, the DNA is TGTGCCAGCAGTGGGGCGGGGGTTAATCAGCCCAAGCATTTT. This encodes CASSGAGVNQPKHF.

This clonotype was recorded at least ten times. The J gene is TRBJ2-1, the V gene TRBV19; D may be TRBD2 (6 bases). The V gene's germline CDR1 is LNHDA and CDR2 SQIVND (reference sequence). V was cut by 3 bases and J by 1 base, with 10 bases left in between. The CDR3 has 15 amino acids. In nucleotides, the CDR3 is TGTGCCAGTAGTATTGCAGCGGGTTCCTACAATGAGCAGTTCTTC. This encodes CASSIAAGSYNEQFF.

V is TRBV19 and J is TRBJ2-5, with D perhaps matching TRBD1 or TRBD2 (5 bases each). Trimming left V 3 bases short and J 5 bases short, with 13 bases between. The germline V gene encodes CDR1 LNHDA and CDR2 SQIVND (reference sequence). The CDR3 consists of 14 residues. CDR3 bases: TGTGCCAGTAGTATTGGACGGGGCTGGGAGACCCAGTACTTC. Amino acid sequence: CASSIGRGWETQYF.

This clonotype was counted at least ten times. The chain joins TRBV12-3 or TRBV12-4 to TRBJ1-5; 7 positions match TRBD1. The trim removed 6 bases at V and 2 bases at J, leaving 4 bases unmatched. This CDR3 spans 14 amino acids. The CDR3 is CASREGTGNQPQHF. As DNA, the CDR3 is TGTGCCAGCAGGGAAGGGACAGGCAATCAGCCCCAGCATTTT.

This clonotype came up many times. For the CDR3, the DNA is TGTGCCAGTAAAATCGTTAACTATGGCTACACCTTC. Encoded protein: CASKIVNYGYTF. The chain uses TRBV19 and TRBJ1-2; D gene uncertain. There are 12 residues in the CDR3. Deletions cut 7 bases from V and 1 base from J, with 7 bases between. CDR1 and CDR2 (germline): LNHDA, SQIVND (reference sequence).

Points on this clonotype: A much larger clone lies one base from this, so it may be a read error. This likely comes from a read error, as the CDR3 has no conserved phenylalanine or tryptophan at its end. The chain joins TRBV10-3 to TRBJ1-1, with D uncertain. Trimming took off 4 bases at V and 5 bases at J, with 11 bases between the two ends. Looked up from germline, CDR1 is ENHRY and CDR2 is SYGVKD. The CDR3 is made up of 13 amino acids. The CDR3 DNA is TGTGCCATCAGTGGGGAGGTTGGTACTGAAGCTTTCTTA. This translates into CAISGEVGTEAFL.

This clonotype was recorded at least ten times. This chain uses TRBV11-2 with TRBJ1-5; the D gene is possibly TRBD1 (5 bases). CDR1 and CDR2 (germline): SGHAT, FQNNGV. The CDR3 has 15 residues. V was clipped by 2 bases and J by 6 bases, with 14 bases between them. In nucleotides, the CDR3 is TGTGCCAGCAGCTTACAAGGGGCTCCTGGTCAGCCCCAGCATTTT. Translating gives CASSLQGAPGQPQHF.

The rearrangement links TRBV6-2 or TRBV6-3 to TRBJ1-5, with 7 bases that match TRBD1. This CDR3 comprises 14 residues. Germline V gene sequence: CDR1 MNHEY, CDR2 SVGEGT. The V segment lost 9 bases and the J segment 4 bases; nucleotides outside the gene matches: 9. The CDR3 DNA follows: TGTGCCAGAAGTGTGATGACAGGGAATCAGCCCCAGCATTTT. Translating it yields CARSVMTGNQPQHF.

Many counts were recorded for this clonotype. The CDR3 here is CASSPRQGIGHAAFF. CDR3 nucleotide sequence: TGTGCCAGCAGTCCAAGACAGGGGATAGGGCATGCAGCTTTCTTT. The gene calls are TRBV27 and TRBJ1-1; 8 positions agree with TRBD1. There are 15 residues in the CDR3. Germline values: CDR1 MNHEY, CDR2 SMNVEV (reference sequence). Trimming removed 5 bases from V and 10 bases from J; junction bases left unmatched: 15.

The rearrangement uses TRBV5-1 and TRBJ1-5, with 8 bases that match TRBD1. CDR1 and CDR2 from the germline V gene are SGHRS and YFSETQ. V lost 2 bases, J lost 7 bases, and 5 bases stayed unmatched. The CDR3 runs 14 residues. The CDR3 bases are TGCGCCAGCAGCTTAGGGACAGGAAACCAGCCCCAGCATTTT. Amino acid sequence: CASSLGTGNQPQHF.

The V and J genes are TRBV18 and TRBJ1-3, with 7 bases that match TRBD1. Looked up from germline, CDR1 is KGHSH and CDR2 is LQKENI. This CDR3 comprises 17 residues. The V and J ends lost 6 bases and 2 bases, in that order; junction bases with no gene match: 13. In DNA, the CDR3 is TGTGCCAGCTCGCACCAAAGTACAGGGACAGCTGGAAACACCATATATTTT. Amino acids: CASSHQSTGTAGNTIYF.

This clonotype was seen repeatedly, ten times or more. This chain connects TRBV7-2 to TRBJ2-1; D uncertain. CDR3 size: 15 residues. The germline V gene has CDR1 SGHTA and CDR2 FQGNSA. Trimming removed 5 bases at V and 4 bases at J, with 15 bases between. CDR3 bases: TGTGCCAGCAGCGCCGACCTGCCCTCTTACAATGAGCAGTTCTTC. As protein: CASSADLPSYNEQFF.

As for this clonotype: This clone may be a read error of a much larger clone one base away. V and J are TRBV6-6 and TRBJ2-3, with 7 positions matching TRBD1. Looked up from germline, CDR1 is MNHNY and CDR2 is SVGAGI (reference sequence). The length of the CDR3 is 16 residues. Trimming took 0 bases from V and 1 from J; bases not matched to a gene: 4. The CDR3, as DNA: TGTGCCAGCAGTTACTCGGGACAGTCCCGCACAGATACGCAGTATTTT. Translated, it gives CASSYSGQSRTDTQYF.

This clonotype has more than one count but fewer than ten. The chain joins TRBV29-1 to TRBJ2-5; 8 bases fit TRBD2. V lost 4 bases to trimming and J lost 8 bases; unmatched junction nucleotides: 9. This CDR3 is built from 13 residues. Germline V gene lookup returns CDR1 SQVTM and CDR2 ANQGSEA. Here the CDR3 reads CSVGLGAGVTQYF. Written as DNA, the CDR3 is TGCAGCGTTGGGTTGGGAGCGGGAGTAACCCAGTACTTC.